This T cell receptor beta chain was sequenced during a study of T cell repertoires in cytomegalovirus infection. Turning to the study itself: CMV infection together with matching HLA type was indicated by public TCR beta signatures.

The CDR3 runs 15 residues. Looked up from germline, CDR1 is LNHDA and CDR2 is SQIVND (reference sequence). The V and J ends lost 5 bases and 0 bases respectively, with 14 bases between them. MiXCR was run by TCRdb on the reads, yielding one entry per CDR3 protein. This table holds some 700,000 distinct CDR3 sequences, around a third found once. In the case of this clonotype: Its cognate antigen is unknown.

The receptor was derived from a human donor in good health (CMV status not recorded). Some clones in this sample may be carry-over from other donors' samples. The specimen comprised cultured PBMCs, sampled from culture after CMV antigen stimulation. The chain is built from TRBV19 and TRBJ2-7; D ambiguous. The CDR3 DNA is TGTGCCAGTAGTCTTGGGGTCATAGGCTCCTACGAGCAGTACTTC. Protein: CASSLGVIGSYEQYF. Full variable domain (outside the CDR3, taken from reference TRBV19 and TRBJ2-7): DGGITQSPKYLFRKEGQNVTLSCEQNLNHDAMYWYRQDPGQGLRLIYYSQIVNDFQKGDIAEGYSVSREKKESFPLTVTSAQKNPTAFYLCASSLGVIGSYEQYFGPGTRLTVT.